The 27 T cell receptor beta chains in this list originate from one sample, sequenced in a study of T cell repertoires in cytomegalovirus infection. TCRdb recomputed calls from the reads with MiXCR, one row per CDR3 protein. The sample comprises around 240,000 distinct CDR3 sequences, approximately 22% of which are singletons, and about 18% rests with the top ten. The sequenced sample consisted of CD8+ T cells from PBMCs. The receptors shown here come from a human donor in good health (CMV status not recorded). Some clones in this sample may be carry-over from other donors' samples.

The chain uses TRBV20-1 and TRBJ2-7; D call uncertain. The V end lost 3 bases, the J end lost 3 bases, and 24 bases lay between the germline ends. From germline, CDR1 is DFQATT and CDR2 SNEGSKA (reference sequence). The CDR3 runs to 17 residues. The DNA for the CDR3 is TGCAGTGCTAGGACCCAGCTCGAAGGGCTTATTAGCTACGAGCAGTACTTC. Amino acids: CSARTQLEGLISYEQYF.

The chain uses TRBV7-6 and TRBJ2-7; perhaps TRBD1 as D (6 bases). Trimming pared 4 bases from V and 3 bases from J, leaving 16 bases between. This CDR3 is 15 amino acids long. In germline, CDR1 is SGHVS, CDR2 FNYEAQ. CDR3 DNA sequence: TGTGCCAGCAGCTACAGCACAGGGACCAGCTACGAGCAGTACTTC. It specifies CASSYSTGTSYEQYF.

With respect to this clonotype: Being one base from a much bigger clone, this may be a read error. No conserved phenylalanine or tryptophan is present at the end of the CDR3, so a read error is the likely explanation. The chain combines TRBV7-3 with TRBJ1-2, with 8 bases fitting TRBD1. Trimming removed 5 bases from V and 9 bases from J; junction bases left unmatched: 11. Germline V gene lookup returns CDR1 SGHTA and CDR2 FQGTGA. CDR3 size: 14 residues. The CDR3 coding sequence is TGTGCCAGCAGCCCAACCGGACAGGGTAATAGCTACACCATC. It codes for CASSPTGQGNSYTI.

The J gene is TRBJ1-2, the V gene TRBV2, with no clear D. Germline assignment: CDR1 SNHLY and CDR2 FYNNEI. The V end was cut by 3 bases, the J end by 8 bases, with 10 bases between. This CDR3 spans 12 amino acids. Here the CDR3 DNA reads TGTGCCAGCAGTGAGACCCCACCGGGCTACACCTTC. This translates into CASSETPPGYTF. Combining the CDR3 with reference TRBV2 and TRBJ1-2 gives the whole variable domain EPEVTQTPSHQVTQMGQEVILRCVPISNHLYFYWYRQILGQKVEFLVSFYNNEISEKSEIFDDQFSVERPDGSNFTLKIRSTKLEDSAMYFCASSETPPGYTFGSGTRLTVV.

This clonotype was counted ten times or more. The CDR3 nucleotides read TGTGCCAGCAGCGGGTACCGGGACCGAAACGGGGAGCTGTTTTTT. Protein: CASSGYRDRNGELFF. This rearrangement joins TRBV28 to TRBJ2-2; possibly TRBD1 or TRBD2 for D (5 bases each). V lost 6 bases and J 7 bases, leaving 18 bases between the germline ends. CDR1 and CDR2 from the germline V gene are MDHEN and SYDVKM. The CDR3 extends over 15 amino acids.

This chain connects TRBV5-4 to TRBJ1-4; unclear D gene. Trimming took 4 bases from V and 7 from J, leaving 17 bases between them. CDR1 is SGHNT and CDR2 is YYREEE in the germline V gene (reference sequence). This CDR3 is 15 amino acids long. CDR3 protein: CASSADISGSEKLFF. As DNA, the CDR3 is TGTGCCAGCAGCGCCGACATCTCTGGTAGTGAAAAACTGTTTTTT.

This clonotype has only a few counts. The J gene is TRBJ1-5, the V gene TRBV28; TRBD1 might be the D (5 bases). This CDR3 contains 19 residues. Trimming pared 6 bases from V and 2 bases from J, leaving 26 bases between. Per germline, CDR1 MDHEN and CDR2 SYDVKM. Written as DNA, the CDR3 is TGTGCCAGCAGCGACGATCAGGGAGCCCCGGGAAGGGGCAATCAGCCCCAGCATTTT. The encoded protein is CASSDDQGAPGRGNQPQHF.

On this clonotype itself: The junction departs from germline at one end; a sequencing error may be responsible. The chain carries TRBV15 and TRBJ2-7; 10 nucleotides align to TRBD2. The CDR3 contains 15 residues. Germline V gene lookup returns CDR1 LNHNV and CDR2 YYDKDF (reference sequence). CDR3 nucleotide sequence: TGTGTCACCAGCAGAGATGCTAGCGGGGGCTGGGAGCAGTACTTC. As protein: CVTSRDASGGWEQYF.

As concerns this clonotype: At one boundary the junction diverges from the germline segment, which might be a read error. The CDR3 DNA is TGTGCCAGCAGTGATCTGGAGGAGACTAAGTATGGCTACACCTTC. It yields the protein CASSDLEETKYGYTF. The V call is TRBV2, the J call TRBJ1-2; no clear D gene. From germline, CDR1 is SNHLY and CDR2 FYNNEI. This CDR3 spans 15 amino acids.

The V call is TRBV7-7, the J call TRBJ2-2; the D is unclear. CDR3 length: 12 residues. Trimming left V 3 bases short and J 6 bases short, with 5 bases between. Germline loops: CDR1 SSHAT, CDR2 FNYEAQ (reference sequence). In DNA, the CDR3 is TGTGCCAGCAGCTTTGAGGCCGGGGAGCTGTTTTTT. Its protein is CASSFEAGELFF.

The rearrangement links TRBV12-3 or TRBV12-4 to TRBJ2-7; tentatively, D is TRBD2 (6 bases). Trimming took off 5 bases at V and 0 bases at J, with 14 bases between the two ends. The CDR3 contains 15 residues. The chain's CDR3 is CASSPYLGGSYEQYF. For the CDR3, the DNA is TGTGCCAGCAGTCCCTATCTGGGGGGCTCCTACGAGCAGTACTTC.

The CDR3 DNA sequence: TGTGCCAGCGGAAGGGGGGCGAACACTGAAGCTTTCTTT. This translates into CASGRGANTEAFF. The gene calls are TRBV9 and TRBJ1-1; D is perhaps TRBD1 (6 bases). The CDR3 totals 13 residues. Germline V lookup: CDR1 SGDLS, CDR2 YYNGEE. V was trimmed by 7 bases and J by 1 base, leaving 11 bases between them.

The chain combines TRBV4-1 with TRBJ1-2; TRBD1 is a possible D gene (6 bases). Germline loops: CDR1 MGHRA, CDR2 YSYEKL. This CDR3 is 14 amino acids long. The V and J ends lost 1 base and 3 bases respectively, with 9 bases between them. CDR3 loop: CASSQGSGDYGYTF. The CDR3 nucleotides read TGCGCCAGCAGCCAAGGGTCAGGGGACTATGGCTACACCTTC.

This clonotype was counted a few times. The chain is built from TRBV29-1 and TRBJ1-2, with D unresolved. The CDR3 contains 15 residues. V lost 0 bases, J lost 3 bases, and 14 bases lay in between. The germline gives CDR1 SQVTM, CDR2 ANQGSEA. The CDR3 DNA reads TGCAGCGTTGAAGAGTTGGGAGATGGGGACTATGGCTACACCTTC. Translation: CSVEELGDGDYGYTF.

The chain links TRBV7-6 to TRBJ1-1; D not certain. The germline V gene has CDR1 SGHVS and CDR2 FNYEAQ. V was cut by 4 bases and J by 7 bases, with 19 bases left in between. The CDR3 is 15 amino acids. For the CDR3, the DNA is TGTGCCAGCAGCTCCCCGTCCGGAGGCTTCGATGAAGCTTTCTTT. Its protein is CASSSPSGGFDEAFF.

The sample holds many counts of this clonotype. V gene TRBV7-9 combines with J gene TRBJ1-1, with a weak D call TRBD1 (5 bases). Deletions cut 5 bases from V and 0 bases from J, with 16 bases between. The germline gives CDR1 SEHNR, CDR2 FQNEAQ (reference sequence). The CDR3 length is 16 residues. Written as DNA, the CDR3 is TGTGCCAGCAGCAATCAGGGCGGAGGGGTGAACACTGAAGCTTTCTTT. Translated: CASSNQGGGVNTEAFF. The whole variable domain, filled in from reference TRBV7-9 and TRBJ1-1, reads DTGVSQNPRHKITKRGQNVTFRCDPISEHNRLYWYRQTLGQGPEFLTYFQNEAQLEKSRLLSDRFSAERPKGSFSTLEIQRTEQGDSAMYLCASSNQGGGVNTEAFFGQGTRLTVV.

The chain couples TRBV2 to TRBJ2-7; D may be TRBD1 (6 bases). Germline assignment: CDR1 SNHLY and CDR2 FYNNEI. The CDR3 spans 15 residues. Trimming cost V 1 base and J 6 bases, with 16 bases left between them. CDR3 protein: CASSEGFGQLAEQYF. The CDR3 region has the DNA TGTGCCAGCAGTGAAGGTTTTGGACAGCTGGCCGAGCAGTACTTC.

This clonotype was recorded many times. The chain links TRBV12-3 or TRBV12-4 to TRBJ2-7, with 11 bases fitting TRBD1. The V and J ends lost 3 bases and 4 bases, in that order; junction bases with no gene match: 8. The CDR3 runs 16 residues. DNA for the CDR3: TGTGCCAGCAGTTTTGATTGGGGACAGGGGGAATACGAGCAGTACTTC. Its translation is CASSFDWGQGEYEQYF.

This sequence joins TRBV4-2 and TRBJ1-4; the match to TRBD1 covers 8 bases. This CDR3 has 17 residues. Germline V gives CDR1 LGHNA, CDR2 YNFKEQ. J lost 8 bases, V lost 3 bases, and 14 bases had no gene match. CDR3 bases: TGTGCCAGCAGCCACCCAACGGTCGGACAGGGTGGCGAAAAACTGTTTTTT. Translation gives CASSHPTVGQGGEKLFF.

Ten or more counts support this clonotype. The chain has TRBV19 and TRBJ1-1; 7 bases fit TRBD1. V was clipped by 3 bases and J by 1 base; unmatched bases: 2. The germline CDR1 and CDR2 sequences are LNHDA and SQIVND (reference sequence). This CDR3 spans 14 amino acids. The CDR3 loop reads CASSMGTENTEAFF. The DNA of the CDR3 is TGTGCCAGTAGTATGGGGACAGAGAACACTGAAGCTTTCTTT.

This sequence joins TRBV6-6 and TRBJ2-7; the match to TRBD1 covers 9 bases. The CDR3 loop spans 14 amino acids. Trimming took 5 bases from V and 6 from J; bases not matched to a gene: 8. Germline V gene lookup returns CDR1 MNHNY and CDR2 SVGAGI (reference sequence). CDR3 coding DNA: TGTGCCAGCAGTGAGCGGGACAGGGTTGCCGAGCAGTACTTC. This sequence encodes CASSERDRVAEQYF.

The CDR3 here is CASSLLGGAYNEQFF. In nucleotides, the CDR3 is TGTGCCAGCAGTTTATTGGGGGGTGCCTACAATGAGCAGTTCTTC. The chain employs TRBV28 and TRBJ2-1; perhaps TRBD2 as D (6 bases). V lost 1 base to trimming and J lost 2 bases, with 9 bases between them. The CDR3 length is 15 residues. Germline CDR1 is MDHEN and CDR2 is SYDVKM. Complete variable domain (other parts from reference TRBV28 and TRBJ2-1): DVKVTQSSRYLVKRTGEKVFLECVQDMDHENMFWYRQDPGLGLRLIYFSYDVKMKEKGDIPEGYSVSREKKERFSLILESASTNQTSMYLCASSLLGGAYNEQFFGPGTRLTVL.

The rearrangement joins TRBV4-1 to TRBJ1-1; D is unclear. The CDR3 is 13 amino acids. The V end was cut by 3 bases, the J end by 6 bases, with 11 bases between. The germline V gene has CDR1 MGHRA and CDR2 YSYEKL. CDR3 in amino acids: CASSHGTGPEAFF. CDR3 bases: TGCGCCAGCAGCCACGGAACCGGACCTGAAGCTTTCTTT.

This clonotype was detected a few times. The chain links TRBV15 to TRBJ1-2; TRBD1 matches at 10 bases. Germline trimming cut 0 bases from V and 8 bases from J; bases unmatched to any gene: 15. Germline V lookup: CDR1 LNHNV, CDR2 YYDKDF (reference sequence). CDR3 length: 18 amino acids. The CDR3 here is CATSRETTNPWTGGGYTF. The CDR3 DNA sequence: TGTGCCACCAGCAGAGAAACAACTAATCCGTGGACAGGGGGAGGCTACACCTTC.

This clonotype came up many times. The chain carries TRBV7-2 and TRBJ2-7, with D maybe TRBD1 (5 bases). Trimming took off 1 base at V and 0 bases at J, with 16 bases between the two ends. CDR3 length: 17 amino acids. Germline V CDR1 and CDR2: SGHTA, FQGNSA. CDR3 DNA: TGTGCCAGCAGCTTAGTAGGAGTGGGGCAGGACTCCTACGAGCAGTACTTC. It encodes CASSLVGVGQDSYEQYF.

This clonotype was observed a few times. V usage is TRBV12-3 or TRBV12-4 and J usage is TRBJ2-3; D might be TRBD2 (6 bases). CDR3 size: 14 residues. Trimming took 7 bases from V and 6 from J, leaving 17 bases between them. The CDR3 loop reads CASNSGGVGDTQYF. CDR3 coding DNA: TGTGCCAGCAACTCCGGAGGGGTAGGGGATACGCAGTATTTT.

DNA for the CDR3: TGTGCCAGCAGTTTTAGCCACAATCAGCCCCAGCATTTT. Amino acids: CASSFSHNQPQHF. The genes are TRBV12-3 or TRBV12-4 and TRBJ1-5; D remains ambiguous. This CDR3 region has 13 residues. Trimming left V 3 bases short and J 3 bases short, with 6 bases between.